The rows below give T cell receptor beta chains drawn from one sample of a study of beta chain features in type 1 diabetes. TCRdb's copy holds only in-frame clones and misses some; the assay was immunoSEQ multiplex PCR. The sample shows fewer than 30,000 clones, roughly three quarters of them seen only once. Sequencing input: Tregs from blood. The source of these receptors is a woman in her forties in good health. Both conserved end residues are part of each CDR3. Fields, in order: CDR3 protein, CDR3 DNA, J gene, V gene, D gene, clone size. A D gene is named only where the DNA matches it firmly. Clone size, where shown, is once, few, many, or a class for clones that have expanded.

CDR3: CAISAHPRTALVQETQYF
DNA: TGTGCCATCAGTGCCCACCCAAGGACAGCGTTGGTACAAGAGACCCAGTACTTC
J: TRBJ2-5
V: TRBV10-3
D: -
size: -

CDR3: CAISLQGGGAGELFF
DNA: TGTGCCATCAGCTTACAGGGTGGAGGCGCCGGGGAGCTGTTTTTT
J: TRBJ2-2
V: TRBV10-3
D: -
size: few

CDR3: CASSPRPPGRGNQPQHF
DNA: TGCGCCAGCAGCCCCCGCCCCCCAGGTAGAGGCAATCAGCCCCAGCATTTT
J: TRBJ1-5
V: TRBV4-3
D: -
size: -

CDR3: CASSLWGQGQETQYF
DNA: TGTGCCAGCAGTTTGTGGGGACAGGGTCAAGAGACCCAGTACTTC
J: TRBJ2-5
V: TRBV27
D: TRBD1
size: -

CDR3: CASSLETGNYGYTF
DNA: TGTGCCAGCAGCCTCGAGACAGGGAACTATGGCTACACCTTC
J: TRBJ1-2
V: TRBV7-2
D: TRBD1
size: -

CDR3: CASSITGGNQPQHF
DNA: TGTGCCAGCAGCATCACAGGGGGCAATCAGCCCCAGCATTTT
J: TRBJ1-5
V: TRBV5-8
D: TRBD1
size: few

CDR3: CASSWEAAGYTGELFF
DNA: TGCGCCAGCAGCTGGGAGGCGGCGGGATACACCGGGGAGCTGTTTTTT
J: TRBJ2-2
V: TRBV5-1
D: -
size: -

CDR3: CASSYFGVAGANVLTF
DNA: TGTGCCAGCAGCTACTTCGGGGTAGCTGGGGCCAACGTCCTGACTTTC
J: TRBJ2-6
V: TRBV6-5
D: -
size: once

CDR3: CASSFGLAGGSEQFF
DNA: TGTGCCAGCAGTTTCGGGCTAGCGGGGGGCTCTGAGCAGTTCTTC
J: TRBJ2-1
V: TRBV2
D: TRBD2
size: few

CDR3: CASGSRGTVGSEQYF
DNA: TGTGCTAGTGGCTCTCGGGGGACGGTCGGCAGCGAGCAGTACTTC
J: TRBJ2-7
V: TRBV12-5
D: -
size: once

CDR3: CASSRCSTLTEGVSYEQYF
DNA: TGTGCCAGCAGCCGCTGCTCGACTCTGACGGAAGGGGTCTCCTACGAGCAGTACTTC
J: TRBJ2-7
V: TRBV7-4
D: -
size: -

CDR3: CASSFGGGASSYNEQFF
DNA: TGCGCCAGCAGCTTCGGCGGGGGGGCTAGCTCCTACAATGAGCAGTTCTTC
J: TRBJ2-1
V: TRBV5-1
D: TRBD2
size: -

CDR3: CASSLGQGGTEAFF
DNA: TGCGCCAGCAGCTTGGGGCAGGGAGGGACTGAAGCTTTCTTT
J: TRBJ1-1
V: TRBV5-1
D: -
size: -

CDR3: CASSKKDTGQGDSDTQYF
DNA: TGTGCCAGCAGCAAAAAGGATACGGGACAGGGGGATTCAGATACGCAGTATTTT
J: TRBJ2-3
V: TRBV4-2
D: TRBD1
size: -

CDR3: CASSPYRAEAFF
DNA: TGTGCCAGCAGCCCGTACAGGGCCGAAGCTTTCTTT
J: TRBJ1-1
V: TRBV7-2
D: -
size: -

CDR3: CASSYYRGTYEQYF
DNA: TGTGCCAGCAGCTATTACAGGGGGACGTACGAGCAGTACTTC
J: TRBJ2-7
V: TRBV11-2
D: TRBD1
size: once

CDR3: CASSFMIAGVETQYF
DNA: TGTGCCAGCAGTTTCATGATAGCGGGGGTTGAGACCCAGTACTTC
J: TRBJ2-5
V: TRBV6-1
D: TRBD2
size: few

CDR3: CASSPPGQYGYTF
DNA: TGCGCCAGCAGCCCACCGGGACAGTATGGCTACACCTTC
J: TRBJ1-2
V: TRBV5-1
D: TRBD1
size: once

CDR3: CASSEEGIYSPLHF
DNA: TGCGCCAGCAGTGAAGAGGGTATCTATTCACCCCTCCACTTT
J: TRBJ1-6
V: TRBV10-1
D: -
size: -

CDR3: CASSEALGGTGELFF
DNA: TGTGCCAGCAGTGAAGCGCTGGGGGGAACCGGGGAGCTGTTTTTT
J: TRBJ2-2
V: TRBV2
D: -
size: -

CDR3: CASSVTQGTEAFF
DNA: TGTGCCAGCAGTGTCACTCAGGGGACTGAAGCTTTCTTT
J: TRBJ1-1
V: TRBV6-1
D: -
size: few

CDR3: CASSPSSSGGYGSYNEQFF
DNA: TGCGCCAGCAGCCCCAGTAGTAGCGGGGGCTACGGCTCCTACAATGAGCAGTTCTTC
J: TRBJ2-1
V: TRBV5-1
D: TRBD2
size: few

CDR3: CASSYTGPGANVLTF
DNA: TGTGCCAGCAGTTACACAGGGCCCGGGGCCAACGTCCTGACTTTC
J: TRBJ2-6
V: TRBV6-6
D: -
size: -

CDR3: CSVEDPSGVADTQYF
DNA: TGCAGCGTTGAAGACCCTAGCGGGGTGGCAGATACGCAGTATTTT
J: TRBJ2-3
V: TRBV29-1
D: TRBD2
size: few

CDR3: CASSQEWDRVDTQYF
DNA: TGCGCCAGCAGCCAAGAATGGGACAGGGTGGATACGCAGTATTTT
J: TRBJ2-3
V: TRBV4-1
D: TRBD1
size: few

CDR3: CAAKFTGGVSEQYF
DNA: TGTGCCGCCAAATTTACAGGGGGCGTCTCCGAGCAGTACTTC
J: TRBJ2-7
V: TRBV10-3
D: TRBD1
size: few

CDR3: CASSSRLSWADTQYF
DNA: TGTGCCAGCAGCTCCAGACTCAGCTGGGCAGATACGCAGTATTTT
J: TRBJ2-3
V: TRBV7-2
D: -
size: -

CDR3: CASSPRTLAGELFF
DNA: TGTGCCAGCAGCCCCCGGACACTGGCCGGGGAGCTGTTTTTT
J: TRBJ2-2
V: TRBV7-2
D: -
size: -

CDR3: CASSTGTGDYETQYF
DNA: TGTGCCAGCAGTACCGGGACAGGGGATTACGAGACCCAGTACTTC
J: TRBJ2-5
V: TRBV2
D: TRBD1
size: -

CDR3: CASSESGWRTDTQYF
DNA: TGTGCCAGCAGTGAGTCGGGGTGGCGCACAGATACGCAGTATTTT
J: TRBJ2-3
V: TRBV2
D: -
size: -

CDR3: CASSYPSSGVRETQYF
DNA: TGTGCCAGCAGTTACCCCTCTAGCGGGGTAAGAGAGACCCAGTACTTC
J: TRBJ2-5
V: TRBV25-1
D: TRBD2
size: few

CDR3: CASSRSYEQYF
DNA: TGCGCCAGCAGCCGTTCCTACGAGCAGTACTTC
J: TRBJ2-7
V: TRBV5-1
D: -
size: -

CDR3: CSITGQGINEQFF
DNA: TGCAGCATAACGGGACAGGGAATCAATGAGCAGTTCTTC
J: TRBJ2-1
V: TRBV29-1
D: TRBD1
size: few

CDR3: CASSLQGIENQPQHF
DNA: TGTGCCAGCAGCTTGCAGGGAATTGAGAATCAGCCCCAGCATTTT
J: TRBJ1-5
V: TRBV7-2
D: -
size: few

CDR3: CASSRRLAGGLNPNEQFF
DNA: TGTGCCAGCTCACGGAGACTAGCGGGGGGGCTTAATCCCAATGAGCAGTTCTTC
J: TRBJ2-1
V: TRBV18
D: TRBD2
size: -

CDR3: CASSARLAGGLNEQFF
DNA: TGTGCCAGCAGTGCCCGACTAGCGGGGGGGCTCAATGAGCAGTTCTTC
J: TRBJ2-1
V: TRBV27
D: TRBD2
size: -

CDR3: CASTPGTGFSYEQYF
DNA: TGTGCCAGTACCCCCGGGACAGGGTTTTCCTACGAGCAGTACTTC
J: TRBJ2-7
V: TRBV19
D: TRBD1
size: -

CDR3: CASSRQGKSYEQYF
DNA: TGTGCCAGCAGTCGACAGGGGAAATCCTACGAGCAGTACTTC
J: TRBJ2-7
V: TRBV6-5
D: TRBD1
size: -

CDR3: CASRHGGQGSGYTF
DNA: TGTGCCAGCAGACACGGGGGACAGGGTTCTGGCTACACCTTC
J: TRBJ1-2
V: TRBV6-6
D: TRBD1
size: -

CDR3: CASSLLRGAEQFF
DNA: TGTGCCAGCAGCTTATTGCGGGGGGCTGAGCAGTTCTTC
J: TRBJ2-1
V: TRBV7-6
D: TRBD2
size: -

CDR3: CASSLAGASGLQETQYF
DNA: TGCGCCAGCAGCTTGGCCGGTGCTAGCGGGTTGCAAGAGACCCAGTACTTC
J: TRBJ2-5
V: TRBV5-1
D: TRBD2
size: -

CDR3: CASSLGGRSTEAFF
DNA: TGCGCCAGCAGCTTAGGGGGTCGGTCTACTGAAGCTTTCTTT
J: TRBJ1-1
V: TRBV5-1
D: -
size: -

CDR3: CASRYGGTRYREQYF
DNA: TGTGCCAGCAGATACGGCGGGACTAGGTATCGCGAGCAGTACTTC
J: TRBJ2-7
V: TRBV5-8
D: TRBD2
size: few

CDR3: CASSQLGGTQYF
DNA: TGTGCCAGCAGCCAACTCGGGGGTACGCAGTATTTT
J: TRBJ2-3
V: TRBV7-2
D: -
size: -

CDR3: CASSVPSPGYTF
DNA: TGTGCCAGCAGTGTTCCGAGTCCGGGCTACACCTTC
J: TRBJ1-2
V: TRBV2
D: -
size: -

CDR3: CAISETSGGGGELFF
DNA: TGTGCCATCAGTGAGACTAGCGGGGGAGGCGGGGAGCTGTTTTTT
J: TRBJ2-2
V: TRBV10-3
D: TRBD2
size: -

CDR3: CASSLDARGGETQYF
DNA: TGTGCCAGCAGCTTAGACGCCAGGGGTGGGGAGACCCAGTACTTC
J: TRBJ2-5
V: TRBV11-2
D: -
size: few

CDR3: CASSEGSNQPQHF
DNA: TGCGCCAGCAGTGAGGGTAGCAATCAGCCCCAGCATTTT
J: TRBJ1-5
V: TRBV5-1
D: -
size: -

CDR3: CASSYYGGSGANVLTF
DNA: TGTGCCAGCAGTTACTACGGGGGCTCTGGGGCCAACGTCCTGACTTTC
J: TRBJ2-6
V: TRBV6-5
D: -
size: -

CDR3: CASSPNLRAQNYGYTF
DNA: TGTGCCAGCAGCCCGAATTTGAGGGCCCAAAACTATGGCTACACCTTC
J: TRBJ1-2
V: TRBV7-9
D: -
size: -

CDR3: CASSQGFEWVTEGLRLNTEAFF
DNA: TGTGCCAGCAGCCAAGGGTTTGAGTGGGTGACGGAGGGCCTAAGGCTGAACACTGAAGCTTTCTTT
J: TRBJ1-1
V: TRBV14
D: -
size: -

CDR3: CSARSPNVLTF
DNA: TGCAGTGCCCGGAGCCCCAACGTCCTGACTTTC
J: TRBJ2-6
V: TRBV20-1
D: -
size: -

CDR3: CASSHKLPGREVGKENEQFF
DNA: TGCGCCAGCAGTCACAAGTTACCGGGACGGGAGGTAGGTAAGGAGAATGAGCAGTTCTTC
J: TRBJ2-1
V: TRBV23-1
D: TRBD2
size: few

CDR3: CASSSVTGSNEQFF
DNA: TGCGCCAGCAGCTCGGTGACAGGGAGCAATGAGCAGTTCTTC
J: TRBJ2-1
V: TRBV5-1
D: TRBD1
size: -

CDR3: CASSSRGTGRNSPLHF
DNA: TGTGCCAGCAGTTCGAGGGGGACAGGGAGAAATTCACCCCTCCACTTT
J: TRBJ1-6
V: TRBV6-5
D: TRBD1
size: -

CDR3: CASVRARLGYGYTF
DNA: TGTGCCAGTGTCAGGGCCCGCTTGGGCTATGGCTACACCTTC
J: TRBJ1-2
V: TRBV19
D: -
size: once

CDR3: CASSSGTGYYGYTF
DNA: TGTGCCAGCAGTAGCGGGACAGGGTACTATGGCTACACCTTC
J: TRBJ1-2
V: TRBV27
D: TRBD1
size: -

CDR3: CASSLEAGGGTDTQYF
DNA: TGTGCCAGCAGCTTAGAAGCCGGGGGTGGCACAGATACGCAGTATTTT
J: TRBJ2-3
V: TRBV7-2
D: -
size: few